The clone carrying this T cell receptor beta chain was seen only a few times. The antigen is undetermined. The entry originates in a study of CD8 T cells in ankylosing spondylitis. Quantitative 5'-RACE with molecular barcodes was used to make the TCR beta libraries. TCRdb re-derived calls from the 5' RACE reads in MiXCR, one entry per CDR3 protein. This sample yields 250,000 to 300,000 distinct CDR3 sequences, of which 15% to 20% are seen a single time; around 30% belongs to the top ten. General study findings and limits: Within peripheral blood, clones linked to disease were CD8+ and relatively rare. There was a TCR beta motif, made of fewer than 10 highly homologous variants, that appeared characteristic of ankylosing spondylitis blood. Matched synovial fluid from ankylosing spondylitis patients was reported to be enriched for disease-linked clones.

The germline V gene has CDR1 ENHRY and CDR2 SYGVKD. V lost 8 bases and J lost 0, with 13 bases in between. CDR3 length: 15 amino acids. The source material was blood, either unsorted or a sorted T cell fraction (not recorded which). The chain joins TRBV10-3 to TRBJ1-4; D not resolved. The receptor comes from a male donor with ankylosing spondylitis or in good health (not recorded which). CDR3 sequence reads: CAIAAGRATNEKLFF. The CDR3, as DNA: TGTGCCATCGCCGCAGGACGTGCAACTAATGAAAAACTGTTTTTT.